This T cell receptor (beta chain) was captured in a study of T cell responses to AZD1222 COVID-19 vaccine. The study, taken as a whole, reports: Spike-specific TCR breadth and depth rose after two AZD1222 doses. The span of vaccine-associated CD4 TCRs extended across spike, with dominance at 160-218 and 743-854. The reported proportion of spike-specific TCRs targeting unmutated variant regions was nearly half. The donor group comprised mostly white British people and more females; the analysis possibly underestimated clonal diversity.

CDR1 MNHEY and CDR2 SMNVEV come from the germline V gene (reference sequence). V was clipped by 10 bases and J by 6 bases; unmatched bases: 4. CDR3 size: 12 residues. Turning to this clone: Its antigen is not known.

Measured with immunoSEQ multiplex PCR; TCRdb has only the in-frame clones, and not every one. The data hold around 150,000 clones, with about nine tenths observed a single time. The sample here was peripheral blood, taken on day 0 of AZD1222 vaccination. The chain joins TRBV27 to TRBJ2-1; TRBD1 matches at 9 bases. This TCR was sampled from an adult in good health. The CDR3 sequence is CATRTGANEQFF. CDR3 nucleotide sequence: TGTGCCACCCGGACAGGGGCCAATGAGCAGTTCTTC.